The 22 T cell receptor beta chains in this list originate from one sample, sequenced in a study of CXCR3-negative and CXCR3-positive naive CD8 T cells. cDNA libraries for TRB were generated by 5' RACE incorporating UMI labels. TCRdb reprocessed the 5' RACE reads; each CDR3 protein has one entry and no DNA is given. The sample table sets out 20,000 to 25,000 distinct CDR3 sequences. What was sequenced was memory CD8+ T cells from blood. The receptors come from a human donor in good health. Some clones in this sample may be carry-over from other donors' samples.

CDR3 loop: CSVVEGYEQFF. The chain is built from TRBV29-1 and TRBJ2-1; TCRdb calls TRBD2, which cannot be checked without DNA. Germline V gene sequence: CDR1 SQVTM, CDR2 ANQGSEA. CDR3 size: 11 residues.

CDR3 protein: CASSLGTGNTEAFF. This sequence joins TRBV7-9 and TRBJ1-1. The CDR3 contains 14 residues. The germline V gene has CDR1 SEHNR and CDR2 FQNEAQ (reference sequence).

The V and J genes are TRBV6-5 and TRBJ2-2; without DNA, the TCRdb call of TRBD2 cannot be checked. CDR1 and CDR2 from the germline V gene are MNHEY and SVGAGI. This CDR3 is 16 amino acids long. CDR3 sequence: CASSLTSGGAAWELFF.

The chain joins TRBV15 to TRBJ2-1; TCRdb's D call, TRBD2, is unchecked because there is no DNA. This CDR3 is 12 amino acids long. Looked up from germline, CDR1 is LNHNV and CDR2 is YYDKDF (reference sequence). CDR3 amino acids: CATRDLAYEQFF.

This sequence joins TRBV28 and TRBJ2-7; checking the TCRdb D call of TRBD1 is not possible without DNA. CDR3 length equals 14 residues. Per the germline V gene, CDR1 is MDHEN and CDR2 is SYDVKM. The CDR3 region is CASSYTQGVYEQYF.

According to its frequency, this clonotype is medium-sized. This chain connects TRBV11-2 to TRBJ2-7; TCRdb's D call of TRBD1 is untestable without DNA. The CDR3 contains 13 residues. Germline lookup yields CDR1 SGHAT and CDR2 FQNNGV. This CDR3 is CASSLETGYEQYF.

The chain carries TRBV5-4 and TRBJ2-1; as DNA is missing, the TRBD1 call by TCRdb cannot be tested. Germline V gene lookup returns CDR1 SGHNT and CDR2 YYREEE (reference sequence). This CDR3 comprises 12 residues. The CDR3 reads CAGVTGDNEQFF.

The rearrangement links TRBV20-1 to TRBJ2-2; the D call from TCRdb, TRBD2, cannot be confirmed without DNA. Germline V lookup: CDR1 DFQATT, CDR2 SNEGSKA (reference sequence). There are 15 residues in the CDR3. CDR3 in amino acids: CSASPGTSDSGELFF.

The chain joins TRBV5-5 to TRBJ2-1; TCRdb picks TRBD1, but there is no DNA to check that call. The CDR3 has 18 residues. Germline CDR1 reads SGHKS; CDR2 reads YYEKEE (reference sequence). The CDR3 protein is CASSLAGVPGHYHNEQFF.

This sequence joins TRBV10-3 and TRBJ2-1. The CDR3 covers 12 residues. Germline lookup yields CDR1 ENHRY and CDR2 SYGVKD. CDR3 sequence reads: CAISGRDNEQFF.

V and J are TRBV5-5 and TRBJ2-1; TCRdb's D call of TRBD2 is untestable without DNA. The CDR3 is made up of 17 amino acids. Looked up from germline, CDR1 is SGHKS and CDR2 is YYEKEE (reference sequence). The chain's CDR3 is CASTPDYPFSSYNVQFF.

The V call is TRBV7-6, the J call TRBJ2-3; the D call from TCRdb, TRBD1, cannot be confirmed without DNA. This CDR3 comprises 17 residues. Germline CDR1 is SGHVS and CDR2 is FNYEAQ. The CDR3 protein is CASSLARQGVTTDTQYF.

The rearrangement joins TRBV4-3 to TRBJ2-3. The CDR3 runs to 15 residues. Germline CDR1 is LGHNA and CDR2 is YSLEER. CDR3 amino acids: CASSQEVATSDTQYF.

The chain combines TRBV3-1 with TRBJ2-1; TCRdb outputs TRBD2, but without DNA this stays unchecked. The CDR3 loop spans 16 amino acids. The germline V gene has CDR1 LGHDT and CDR2 YNNKEL (reference sequence). CDR3 residues: CASSQPSRGGADEQFF.

J is TRBJ2-1 and V is TRBV14; TCRdb outputs TRBD2, but without DNA this stays unchecked. Germline V CDR1 and CDR2: SGHDN, FVKESK. The CDR3 is 18 amino acids. CDR3 loop: CASSPRLAGVLSYNEQFF.

The chain recombines TRBV6-4 with TRBJ2-3; the D gene TCRdb calls, TRBD2, cannot be checked with no DNA. Germline V CDR1 and CDR2: MRHNA, SNTAGT. There are 15 residues in the CDR3. CDR3 protein: CAGSEGGRAVDTQYF.

This chain connects TRBV7-9 to TRBJ2-5; TCRdb's D gene call, TRBD1, goes unchecked for lack of DNA. Germline V gives CDR1 SEHNR, CDR2 FQNEAQ (reference sequence). The CDR3 runs to 14 residues. CDR3 sequence reads: CASSSVDSQETQYF. Full variable domain (missing parts from reference TRBV7-9 and TRBJ2-5): DTGVSQNPRHKITKRGQNVTFRCDPISEHNRLYWYRQTLGQGPEFLTYFQNEAQLEKSRLLSDRFSAERPKGSFSTLEIQRTEQGDSAMYLCASSSVDSQETQYFGPGTRLLVL.

The chain is built from TRBV5-5 and TRBJ2-5; the TCRdb D gene call, TRBD1, has no DNA to confirm it. This CDR3 has 17 residues. Germline V gene lookup returns CDR1 SGHKS and CDR2 YYEKEE (reference sequence). CDR3 in amino acids: CASSPLGTGASWETQYF.

The CDR3 protein is CASRKGNNEQFF. The chain links TRBV6-2 or TRBV6-3 to TRBJ2-1. Germline V gene lookup returns CDR1 MNHEY and CDR2 SVGEGT. This CDR3 spans 12 amino acids.

The V call is TRBV6-2 or TRBV6-3, the J call TRBJ1-5. Germline V gene sequence: CDR1 MNHEY, CDR2 SVGEGT. This CDR3 has 13 residues. CDR3 sequence: CASRLQGREPQHF.

V is TRBV4-3 and J is TRBJ2-3; TCRdb names TRBD1, which stays unverified in the absence of DNA. The V gene's germline CDR1 is LGHNA and CDR2 YSLEER. The CDR3 contains 16 residues. The CDR3 spells CASSLGSGSPTDTQYF.

This sequence joins TRBV7-9 and TRBJ2-7; the D call of TRBD1 rests on TCRdb alone, since no DNA is present to check it. Per the germline V gene, CDR1 is SEHNR and CDR2 is FQNEAQ (reference sequence). CDR3 size: 16 residues. Here the CDR3 reads CASSLLDTYHQYEQYF.